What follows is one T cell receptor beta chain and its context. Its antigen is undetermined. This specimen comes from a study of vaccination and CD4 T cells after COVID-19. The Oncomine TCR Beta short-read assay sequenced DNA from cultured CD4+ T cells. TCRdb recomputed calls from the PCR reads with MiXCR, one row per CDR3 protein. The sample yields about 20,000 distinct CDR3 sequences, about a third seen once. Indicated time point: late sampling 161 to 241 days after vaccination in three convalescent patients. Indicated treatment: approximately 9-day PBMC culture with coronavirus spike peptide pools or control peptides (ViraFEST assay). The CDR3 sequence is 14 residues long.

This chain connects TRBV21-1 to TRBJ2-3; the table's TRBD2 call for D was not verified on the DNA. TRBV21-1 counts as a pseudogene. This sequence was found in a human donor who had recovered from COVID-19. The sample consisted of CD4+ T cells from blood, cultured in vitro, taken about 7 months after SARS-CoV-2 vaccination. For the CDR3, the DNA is TGTGCCAGCAGGAAGGACGGGGAGGCAGATACGCAGTATTTT. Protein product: CASRKDGEADTQYF.